The clone carrying this TCR beta chain came up many times. What it binds is not known. Where ophthalmopathy was absent within 18 months of follow-up, hyperthyroidism was stable. The record originates from a study of Graves' ophthalmopathy and Graves' hyperthyroidism. Findings and caveats of the study: Ophthalmopathy progression predictions by the model showed approximately 79% specificity and approximately 69% sensitivity.

Investigators amplified TCR beta CDR3 regions from RNA transcripts. Scientists carried out first-round RT-PCR using HTBI primers and then a second-round multiplex PCR. TCRdb re-derived calls from the multiplex PCR reads in MiXCR, one entry per CDR3 protein. The sample contains about 620,000 distinct CDR3 sequences, approximately 22% of which appear only once. CDR1 is MDHEN, CDR2 SYDVKM, per germline. V lost 6 bases and J 1 base, leaving 12 bases between the germline ends. CDR3 length: 14 amino acids. The sample consisted of peripheral blood. The receptor comes from a young woman with stable Graves' hyperthyroidism. Some clones in this sample may be carry-over from other donors' samples. The rearrangement uses TRBV28 and TRBJ1-1; tentative D call: TRBD1 (5 bases). The CDR3 protein is CASRTGAANTEAFF. The DNA of the CDR3 is TGTGCCAGCAGAACCGGGGCGGCGAACACTGAAGCTTTCTTT.